Detailed here is one TCR beta chain. Germline CDR1 is MNHNY and CDR2 is SVGAGI (reference sequence). Trimming pared 2 bases from V and 5 bases from J, leaving 13 bases between. There are 15 residues in the CDR3. The entry originates in a study of control samples from healthy donors and cancer patients. Produced via immunoSEQ multiplex PCR; TCRdb's table is partial and in-frame only. In the table there are some 160,000 clones, approximately 94% of which are singletons. This clonotype was obtained from a woman between 35 and 50 years old in good health. This sequence joins TRBV6-6 and TRBJ1-5; no firm D call. Input material: blood. In nucleotides, the CDR3 is TGTGCCAGCAGTTACAGAGGGATGGAGGATCAGCCCCAGCATTTT. Translation gives CASSYRGMEDQPQHF.